A single sample is the source of the 30 T cell receptor beta chains below, sequenced in a study of regulatory T cells in long-lasting Graves disease. Sample time point: newly diagnosed GD, antithyroid drugs for less than 3 months. The TCR library was prepared using RNA isolated from PBMCs. Through Arm-PCR of CDR3 regions and iRepertoire HTBI primers, TCR beta libraries were built. Using its own MiXCR run on the multiplex PCR reads, TCRdb lists one record per CDR3 protein. The data hold 350,000 to 450,000 distinct CDR3 sequences, with 15% observed a single time. The same data also went into a second study, on T cells in Graves' hyperthyroidism and ophthalmopathy.

Sequenced material: peripheral blood mononuclear cells (PBMCs), taken at new diagnosis, from a patient treated with antithyroid drugs. The receptors originated from a woman aged 25 to 39 with Graves disease.

There are a few counts of this clonotype. The V call is TRBV20-1, the J call TRBJ2-7, with TRBD2 identical over 9 bases. The germline gives CDR1 DFQATT, CDR2 SNEGSKA (reference sequence). Germline trimming cut 0 bases from V and 4 bases from J; bases unmatched to any gene: 13. The CDR3 has 17 amino acids. The CDR3 loop is CSARDQSFGGRVYEQYF. The CDR3 nucleotides read TGCAGTGCTAGAGATCAATCCTTTGGCGGGAGGGTTTACGAGCAGTACTTC.

The sample holds many counts of this clonotype. The rearrangement uses TRBV9 and TRBJ2-3, with 8 nucleotides matching TRBD2. CDR1 and CDR2 from the germline V gene are SGDLS and YYNGEE. The CDR3 is 17 amino acids. V gave up 0 bases and J gave up 3 bases; unmatched junction bases: 9. In DNA form, the CDR3 reads TGTGCCAGCAGCGTAGCTAACGGGAGGGCCGGTACAGATACGCAGTATTTT. This translates into CASSVANGRAGTDTQYF.

Many counts were recorded for this clonotype. This chain links TRBV24-1 with TRBJ2-5, with 10 nucleotides matching TRBD1. Germline lookup yields CDR1 KGHDR and CDR2 SFDVKD. With 2 bases clipped from V and 4 bases from J, the junction kept 15 bases outside the gene matches. The CDR3 is made up of 19 amino acids. CDR3: CATSDSPGQGTGVGETQYF. The CDR3 bases are TGTGCCACCAGTGATTCCCCGGGACAGGGGACGGGGGTAGGAGAGACCCAGTACTTC.

This clonotype has ten or more counts. This rearrangement joins TRBV30 to TRBJ1-1, with unresolved D. V was shortened by 8 bases and J by 4 bases, with 14 bases between the two germline ends. CDR3 size: 12 residues. Germline V gives CDR1 GTSNPN, CDR2 SVGIG (reference sequence). The CDR3 region has the DNA TGTGCCCGGGCCCCAGCTGGCACTGAAGCTTTCTTT. Translated: CARAPAGTEAFF.

A word on this clonotype: A read error may explain this, as a much larger clone is one base away. The V gene is TRBV10-3, the J gene TRBJ2-7; 8 positions match TRBD2. The junction had 16 bases not matched to a gene; V was cut back by 11 bases and J by 7 bases. Germline CDR1 ENHRY, CDR2 SYGVKD. This CDR3 is built from 14 residues. The CDR3 loop reads CASKSGGSYNEQYF. The CDR3 DNA follows: TGTGCCTCCAAGAGCGGGGGCTCCTACAATGAGCAGTACTTC.

This clonotype appeared a few times. The rearrangement uses TRBV12-3 or TRBV12-4 and TRBJ2-1; D perhaps matches TRBD1 (7 bases). The length of the CDR3 is 14 residues. Trimming took off 6 bases at V and 8 bases at J, with 17 bases between the two ends. CDR3 coding DNA: TGTGCCAGCAGACATAGGGCAGGGGGGCATGAGCAGTTCTTC. Amino acids: CASRHRAGGHEQFF.

This clonotype was detected only a few times. The gene calls are TRBV24-1 and TRBJ2-7; D is perhaps TRBD2 (5 bases). From germline, CDR1 is KGHDR and CDR2 SFDVKD. V was shortened by 2 bases and J by 1 base, with 11 bases between the two germline ends. The CDR3 loop spans 15 amino acids. The CDR3 sequence is CATSDSGIRSYEQYF. The CDR3 DNA is TGTGCCACCAGTGATTCCGGGATTCGGTCCTACGAGCAGTACTTC.

For this clonotype: One base away lies a much larger clone, so this may be a sequencing read error. The genes are TRBV7-3 and TRBJ2-3; D is unresolved. V lost 5 bases and J lost 2, with 8 bases in between. The CDR3 is 13 amino acids. CDR1 and CDR2 from the germline V gene are SGHTA and FQGTGA. CDR3 DNA sequence: TGTGCCAGCAGCGAAGCTCCCACAGATACGCAGTATTTT. It specifies CASSEAPTDTQYF.

The chain uses TRBV29-1 and TRBJ2-1; TRBD2 matches at 8 bases. V shed 4 bases, J shed 3 bases, and the junction held 5 bases outside the gene matches. This CDR3 region has 14 residues. Germline V lookup: CDR1 SQVTM, CDR2 ANQGSEA. Here the CDR3 DNA reads TGCAGCGTTGGCCGCGGGGGGTTCTACAATGAGCAGTTCTTC. Protein: CSVGRGGFYNEQFF.

This clonotype was counted between two and nine times. The chain is built from TRBV9 and TRBJ2-5; D uncertain. The CDR3 contains 14 residues. The V end lost 0 bases, the J end lost 4 bases, and 10 bases lay between the germline ends. CDR1 and CDR2 (germline): SGDLS, YYNGEE. CDR3 amino acids: CASSVEAIGETQYF. CDR3 nucleotide sequence: TGTGCCAGCAGCGTAGAAGCCATCGGAGAGACCCAGTACTTC.

This clonotype was counted only a few times. The rearrangement links TRBV18 to TRBJ2-2, with 14 bases fitting TRBD2. The CDR3 loop spans 17 amino acids. Germline CDR1 and CDR2: KGHSH and LQKENI. The J segment lost 2 bases and the V segment lost 4 bases, leaving 3 bases of the junction unmatched. As DNA, the CDR3 is TGTGCCAGCTCACTGGGACTAGCGGGAGTAAACACCGGGGAGCTGTTTTTT. Amino acid sequence: CASSLGLAGVNTGELFF.

This clonotype was recorded a few times. The chain recombines TRBV30 with TRBJ1-5; a possible D gene is TRBD1 (5 bases). The CDR3 runs 15 residues. Looked up from germline, CDR1 is GTSNPN and CDR2 is SVGIG (reference sequence). V was shortened by 2 bases and J by 0 bases, with 11 bases between the two germline ends. CDR3 in amino acids: CAWSPGPPSNQPQHF. CDR3 DNA sequence: TGTGCCTGGAGTCCAGGGCCGCCTAGCAATCAGCCCCAGCATTTT.

This clonotype was seen ten or more times. This rearrangement joins TRBV20-1 to TRBJ1-2, with a tentative D call TRBD1 (5 bases). Germline V gene lookup returns CDR1 DFQATT and CDR2 SNEGSKA (reference sequence). Trimming removed 6 bases from V and 8 bases from J, with 13 bases in between. This CDR3 comprises 11 residues. Written as DNA, the CDR3 is TGCAGTGCGGGGACCCGAGACGGCTACACCTTC. Amino acids: CSAGTRDGYTF.

This clonotype was seen a handful of times. A much larger clone lies a single base off, so this may be a read error. The rearrangement uses TRBV12-3 or TRBV12-4 and TRBJ2-7, with D unclear. With 1 base removed from V and 2 bases from J, the gap between germline ends came to 6 bases. There are 13 residues in the CDR3. CDR3 sequence: CASSLGATYEQYF. In nucleotides, the CDR3 is TGTGCCAGCAGTTTAGGGGCGACCTACGAGCAGTACTTC.

This clonotype was counted at least ten times. This sequence joins TRBV12-3 or TRBV12-4 and TRBJ1-2, with a tentative D call TRBD1 (5 bases). This CDR3 is 13 amino acids long. Trimming shortened V by 5 bases and J by 4 bases, and 11 bases separated the two germline ends. The CDR3 loop reads CASSLDDSYGYTF. CDR3 DNA: TGTGCCAGCAGTCTAGACGACAGCTATGGCTACACCTTC.

This clonotype has at least ten counts. J is TRBJ2-7 and V is TRBV2; 8 bases agree with TRBD2. After removal of 4 bases from V and 0 bases from J, the junction contained 17 bases not matched to a gene. The CDR3 has 19 amino acids. Germline values: CDR1 SNHLY, CDR2 FYNNEI. CDR3 sequence (DNA): TGTGCCAGCAGTGTTTTAGTCGGTTTGCCCAGCGGGAGCTCCTACGAGCAGTACTTC. It translates to CASSVLVGLPSGSSYEQYF.

This clonotype was observed a few times. The CDR3, as DNA: TGCAGTGCTCCCGACGGTCTTCATCCCGCCTACGAGCAGTACTTC. Translating it yields CSAPDGLHPAYEQYF. This rearrangement joins TRBV20-1 to TRBJ2-7, with D unresolved. Germline CDR1 DFQATT, CDR2 SNEGSKA (reference sequence). V lost 5 bases and J lost 2, with 19 bases in between. CDR3 length: 15 amino acids.

This clonotype has ten or more counts. The V and J genes are TRBV12-5 and TRBJ2-1, with a tentative D call TRBD1 (5 bases). Between the trimmed V and J ends, which lost 0 bases and 2 bases, there was a span of 11 bases. The germline CDR1 and CDR2 sequences are LGHNT and FRNRAP. The CDR3 totals 16 residues. The CDR3 spells CASGLVTGAAYNEQFF. CDR3 coding DNA: TGTGCTAGTGGTTTGGTCACAGGAGCAGCCTACAATGAGCAGTTCTTC.

Details on this clonotype: It may be a read error: a sequence one base away is much more abundant. The chain links TRBV5-6 to TRBJ2-7; D is ambiguous. The germline V gene encodes CDR1 SGHDT and CDR2 YYEEEE. The CDR3 extends over 12 amino acids. DNA for the CDR3: TGTGCCAGCAGCTTTGACAACTACGAGCGGTACTTC. Translated: CASSFDNYERYF. Full variable domain (outside the CDR3, taken from reference TRBV5-6 and TRBJ2-7): DAGVTQSPTHLIKTRGQQVTLRCSPKSGHDTVSWYQQALGQGPQFIFQYYEEEERQRGNFPDRFSGHQFPNYSSELNVNALLLGDSALYLCASSFDNYERYFGPGTRLTVT.

There are many counts of this clonotype. The chain combines TRBV7-9 with TRBJ2-3, with 9 bases aligning to TRBD1. J lost 0 bases, V lost 2 bases, and 3 bases had no gene match. Germline CDR1 reads SEHNR; CDR2 reads FQNEAQ (reference sequence). This CDR3 is built from 16 residues. CDR3 loop: CASSLRGQGSTDTQYF. CDR3 bases: TGTGCCAGCAGCTTAAGGGGACAGGGAAGCACAGATACGCAGTATTTT.

Many counts were recorded for this clonotype. V is TRBV7-3 and J is TRBJ2-7; 7 positions match TRBD2. The CDR3 totals 15 residues. Trimming cost V 2 bases and J 3 bases; bases outside gene matches: 7. Germline assignment: CDR1 SGHTA and CDR2 FQGTGA. DNA for the CDR3: TGTGCCAGCAGCTTAGATGGAGCGGGAAGCTACGAGCAGTACTTC. The encoded protein is CASSLDGAGSYEQYF.

The CDR3 DNA follows: TGCGCCAGCAGCTCTTTGACTAGCGGCTCCTACAATGAGCAGTTCTTC. As protein: CASSSLTSGSYNEQFF. The chain links TRBV10-1 to TRBJ2-1; 9 bases line up with TRBD2. The CDR3 loop spans 16 amino acids. The germline CDR1 and CDR2 sequences are WNHNN and SYGVQD (reference sequence). With V trimmed by 6 bases and J by 0 bases, 6 bases remained unmatched.

The V and J genes are TRBV3-1 and TRBJ2-2; TRBD2 aligns across 8 bases. Germline V gene sequence: CDR1 LGHDT, CDR2 YNNKEL (reference sequence). The CDR3 covers 18 residues. Trimming at V came to 2 bases and at J to 5 bases, leaving 13 bases not matched to a gene. The CDR3 here is CASSQRFARGRITGELFF. The DNA for the CDR3 is TGTGCCAGCAGCCAACGCTTCGCTCGCGGGAGGATAACCGGGGAGCTGTTTTTT.

This clonotype was observed a handful of times. The chain links TRBV5-5 to TRBJ1-1; a weak D match, TRBD1 (6 bases). Germline values: CDR1 SGHKS, CDR2 YYEKEE (reference sequence). CDR3 length: 15 amino acids. V was trimmed by 2 bases and J by 5 bases, leaving 16 bases between them. CDR3 residues: CASSFSEGGGTEAFF. CDR3 bases: TGTGCCAGCAGCTTCTCGGAGGGGGGGGGGACTGAAGCTTTCTTT.

This clonotype was counted at least ten times. The chain is built from TRBV27 and TRBJ2-7; 14 bases align to TRBD2. V was clipped by 4 bases and J by 6 bases; unmatched bases: 5. CDR1 is MNHEY and CDR2 is SMNVEV in the germline V gene (reference sequence). This CDR3 is 15 amino acids long. Written as DNA, the CDR3 is TGTGCCAGCAGTTCGGGGACTAGCGGGAGACTCGAGCAGTACTTC. Its protein product is CASSSGTSGRLEQYF.

The V call is TRBV9, the J call TRBJ2-3; TRBD2 might be the D (5 bases). The CDR3 has 16 residues. V shed 0 bases and J shed 3 bases, with 14 bases lying between them. Germline CDR1 SGDLS, CDR2 YYNGEE. The CDR3 DNA follows: TGTGCCAGCAGCGTAGCCCTAGCAGGCGGGACAGATACGCAGTATTTT. It translates to CASSVALAGGTDTQYF.

This clonotype was detected many times. The chain carries TRBV12-3 or TRBV12-4 and TRBJ2-7, with D possibly being TRBD2 (5 bases). The ends were cut back, 3 bases at V and 2 bases at J, with 11 bases in the middle. The CDR3 runs 14 residues. The CDR3 DNA is TGTGCCAGCAGTTTCGGGCGGGCACCCTACGAGCAGTACTTC. Encoded protein: CASSFGRAPYEQYF.

This clonotype was seen many times. This chain links TRBV28 with TRBJ2-5; D is uncertain. CDR3 length: 14 residues. V was trimmed by 2 bases and J by 2 bases, leaving 9 bases between them. Per the germline V gene, CDR1 is MDHEN and CDR2 is SYDVKM. The CDR3 DNA follows: TGTGCCAGCAGTTTAGGTGCGATACAAGAGACCCAGTACTTC. It codes for CASSLGAIQETQYF. Based on the CDR3 plus reference TRBV28 and TRBJ2-5, the full variable domain is DVKVTQSSRYLVKRTGEKVFLECVQDMDHENMFWYRQDPGLGLRLIYFSYDVKMKEKGDIPEGYSVSREKKERFSLILESASTNQTSMYLCASSLGAIQETQYFGPGTRLLVL.

In its sample, this clonotype was seen many times. DNA for the CDR3: TGTGCCAGCATGAGTGGATCCGGGACACGGCTCTACGAGCAGTACTTC. This codes for CASMSGSGTRLYEQYF. The genes are TRBV27 and TRBJ2-7; D is perhaps TRBD1 (6 bases). The CDR3 runs 16 residues. Trimming pared 7 bases from V and 3 bases from J, leaving 22 bases between. Germline CDR1 reads MNHEY; CDR2 reads SMNVEV (reference sequence).

This chain joins TRBV20-1 and TRBJ2-7; D may be TRBD1 or TRBD2 (5 bases each). Between the trimmed V and J ends, which lost 7 bases and 7 bases, there was a span of 14 bases. The CDR3 is 11 amino acids. Germline V gene sequence: CDR1 DFQATT, CDR2 SNEGSKA (reference sequence). CDR3: CSVGGVGEQYF. The CDR3 DNA sequence: TGCAGTGTTGGGGGAGTAGGGGAGCAGTACTTC.